Following are 28 T cell receptor beta chains from one sample sequenced in a study of blood T cells in healthy people across ages. Next came a second PCR, run for about 7 to 12 cycles, which used a sample-barcoded 5' primer along with a J-beta primer mix. TCRdb redid the calling of the 5' RACE reads with MiXCR, one entry per CDR3 protein. Of more than 900,000 distinct CDR3 sequences detected, 25% appear once; the ten largest clones hold about 0.69%. This sample also appeared in a second study, on T cells of mothers and their children.

The sample taken for sequencing was blood. All receptors come from a girl aged 2 to 10 in good health.

This clonotype has only a few counts. The gene calls are TRBV13 and TRBJ2-5, with TRBD2 as a possible D gene (5 bases). Near its end, the DNA agrees better with TRBJ2-7, so the J call may be wrong. The CDR3 sequence is 14 residues long. Per germline, CDR1 PRHDT and CDR2 FYEKMQ (reference sequence). CDR3 sequence: CASSPKWGAYEQYF. CDR3 nucleotide sequence: TGTGCCAGCAGCCCTAAATGGGGAGCCTACGAGCAGTACTTC.

The rearrangement uses TRBV6-2 or TRBV6-3 and TRBJ1-1; D not certain. Germline lookup yields CDR1 MNHEY and CDR2 SVGEGT. With 0 bases removed from V and 3 bases from J, the gap between germline ends came to 8 bases. CDR3 length equals 14 residues. The CDR3 DNA reads TGTGCCAGCAGTTACTCTGGCAGTTACACTGAAGCTTTCTTT. As protein: CASSYSGSYTEAFF.

V usage is TRBV28 and J usage is TRBJ2-1; D unclear. The CDR3 spans 20 residues. The germline V gene encodes CDR1 MDHEN and CDR2 SYDVKM. With 5 bases removed from V and 2 bases from J, the gap between germline ends came to 28 bases. CDR3 DNA: TGTGCCAGCAGTGGCGGCGGAACTCATCATCCGGTAAGGACCTACAATGAGCAGTTCTTC. This gives the protein CASSGGGTHHPVRTYNEQFF.

This clonotype was counted between two and nine times. The V gene is TRBV7-6, the J gene TRBJ2-6, with a weak D call TRBD2 (6 bases). V was cut by 3 bases and J by 4 bases, with 22 bases left in between. The CDR3 spans 19 residues. Germline CDR1 is SGHVS and CDR2 is FNYEAQ. The CDR3 nucleotides read TGTGCCAGCAGCTTTTATGGGGGAGGCGCTATCTGGGGGGCCAACGTCCTGACTTTC. It yields the protein CASSFYGGGAIWGANVLTF.

This sequence joins TRBV28 and TRBJ2-7; the match to TRBD2 covers 10 bases. V was clipped by 5 bases and J by 0 bases; unmatched bases: 7. Germline V CDR1 and CDR2: MDHEN, SYDVKM. The length of the CDR3 is 16 residues. CDR3 region: CASSLPSGRASYEQYF. In DNA, the CDR3 is TGTGCCAGCAGTCTCCCTAGCGGGAGAGCCTCCTACGAGCAGTACTTC.

The chain has TRBV7-9 and TRBJ2-7; 7 bases map to TRBD2. The CDR3 loop spans 13 amino acids. Trimming removed 7 bases from V and 0 bases from J; junction bases left unmatched: 3. Germline lookup yields CDR1 SEHNR and CDR2 FQNEAQ (reference sequence). CDR3 protein: CASTGGHSYEQYF. The CDR3 nucleotides are TGTGCCAGCACGGGGGGTCACTCCTACGAGCAGTACTTC.

This sequence joins TRBV12-3 or TRBV12-4 and TRBJ2-4; possible D gene TRBD1, 6 bases. The V end was cut by 7 bases, the J end by 5 bases, with 15 bases between. This CDR3 has 14 residues. CDR3 loop: CASTFMGAQNIQYF. The CDR3 DNA follows: TGTGCCAGCACTTTTATGGGGGCTCAAAACATTCAGTACTTC.

With respect to this clonotype: Given a much more abundant clone one base away, this may be a read error. The V and J genes are TRBV12-3 or TRBV12-4 and TRBJ2-7, with a possible D match to TRBD1 (6 bases). This CDR3 has 12 amino acids. V was trimmed by 6 bases and J by 5 bases, leaving 11 bases between them. Here the CDR3 DNA reads TGTGCCAGCAGCCACAGGGTCCACGAGCAGTACTTC. Amino acid sequence: CASSHRVHEQYF.

In nucleotides, the CDR3 is TGCAGCGTTGAGTTGCCGAACGAATACCAAGAGACCCAGTACTTC. Protein: CSVELPNEYQETQYF. V usage is TRBV29-1 and J usage is TRBJ2-5; D gene unclear. Germline values: CDR1 SQVTM, CDR2 ANQGSEA. The CDR3 spans 15 residues. V lost 3 bases, J lost 0 bases, and 14 bases lay in between.

Only a few counts were recorded for this clonotype. V and J are TRBV7-9 and TRBJ1-4; TRBD1 aligns across 7 bases. Germline assignment: CDR1 SEHNR and CDR2 FQNEAQ (reference sequence). The CDR3 is 15 residues long. Trimming cost V 7 bases and J 0 bases; bases outside gene matches: 5. The chain's CDR3 is CASIGTDATNEKLFF. The CDR3 DNA follows: TGTGCCAGCATCGGGACAGATGCAACTAATGAAAAACTGTTTTTT.

The V call is TRBV29-1, the J call TRBJ2-7; the match to TRBD1 covers 7 bases. J gave up 5 bases and V 7 bases, and 5 bases lay outside the gene matches. This CDR3 is built from 11 residues. The germline V gene has CDR1 SQVTM and CDR2 ANQGSEA. The CDR3 sequence: CSGGQSNEQYF. The CDR3 nucleotides read TGCAGCGGGGGACAGAGCAACGAGCAGTACTTC.

This clonotype was found a few times. This rearrangement joins TRBV11-3 to TRBJ2-1, with D unclear. The last part of the DNA fits TRBJ2-5 better; the J call may be wrong. The CDR3 has 16 residues. Germline CDR1 and CDR2: SGHNT and YENEEA. DNA of the CDR3: TGTGCCAGCAGCTTAGACCCTATGTCGTGGCAGGAGACCCAGTACTTC. Encoded protein: CASSLDPMSWQETQYF.

The genes are TRBV27 and TRBJ1-2; D not resolved. Trimming stripped 2 bases from V and 0 bases from J, with 10 bases between. The CDR3 loop spans 15 amino acids. Germline CDR1 is MNHEY and CDR2 is SMNVEV (reference sequence). CDR3 DNA: TGTGCCAGCAGTTTAGGAGGGCCCCCTAACTATGGCTACACCTTC. It encodes CASSLGGPPNYGYTF.

The V gene is TRBV11-2, the J gene TRBJ1-4; a weak D match, TRBD1 (5 bases). Germline CDR1 is SGHAT and CDR2 is FQNNGV. V was clipped by 5 bases and J by 8 bases, with 9 bases between them. This CDR3 region has 12 residues. The CDR3 reads CASSVRGEKLFF. For the CDR3, the DNA is TGTGCCAGCAGCGTTAGGGGAGAAAAACTGTTTTTT.

J is TRBJ2-7 and V is TRBV6-5; 10 positions match TRBD1. The assigned J gene may be wrong: the sequence end matches TRBJ2-5 better. Germline V gene sequence: CDR1 MNHEY, CDR2 SVGAGI. The CDR3 runs to 15 residues. The CDR3 coding sequence is TGTGCCAGCAGCCGAAAGGACAGGGGGCAAGAGACCCAGTACTTC. Amino acid sequence: CASSRKDRGQETQYF.

This clonotype was counted between two and nine times. The chain couples TRBV7-8 to TRBJ2-5; D not certain. The J call could be wrong; TRBJ2-1 is a better fit for the DNA end. The CDR3 spans 13 residues. Germline V gene sequence: CDR1 SGHVS, CDR2 FQNEAQ. The CDR3 loop is CASSVTPGPEQFF. DNA of the CDR3: TGTGCCAGCAGCGTGACTCCCGGCCCTGAGCAGTTCTTC.

The rearrangement links TRBV6-1 to TRBJ2-1; 13 positions agree with TRBD2. J was trimmed by 8 bases and V by 5 bases; bases with no gene match: 12. The germline CDR1 and CDR2 sequences are MNHNS and SASEGT. This CDR3 has 17 residues. The CDR3 reads CASSPSRPGTSGDEQFF. The DNA of the CDR3 is TGTGCCAGCAGTCCTAGTAGGCCCGGGACTAGCGGGGATGAGCAGTTCTTC.

The genes are TRBV29-1 and TRBJ2-1; the D is unclear. CDR3 length: 11 amino acids. V was trimmed by 4 bases and J by 8 bases, leaving 9 bases between them. Germline CDR1 is SQVTM and CDR2 is ANQGSEA. CDR3 sequence (DNA): TGCAGCGTTGCCTCGGTCGATGAGCAGTTCTTC. Translation gives CSVASVDEQFF.

The chain has TRBV7-2 and TRBJ1-3; D unresolved. The CDR3 is made up of 15 amino acids. V lost 5 bases, J lost 3 bases, and 14 bases lay in between. The germline V gene has CDR1 SGHTA and CDR2 FQGNSA. CDR3 residues: CASSPGGGVGNTIYF. DNA of the CDR3: TGTGCCAGCAGCCCAGGAGGCGGGGTTGGAAACACCATATATTTT.

This clonotype was counted once. This chain's CDR3 is CASSLGANTIYF. The CDR3 DNA reads TGTGCCAGCAGCTTAGGGGCCAACACCATATATTTT. The V and J genes are TRBV7-2 and TRBJ1-3; the D is unclear. The V and J ends lost 1 base and 7 bases respectively, with 5 bases between them. This CDR3 comprises 12 residues. Germline V gives CDR1 SGHTA, CDR2 FQGNSA.

The chain couples TRBV6-4 to TRBJ2-1; a weak D match, TRBD2 (6 bases). V gave up 4 bases and J gave up 8 bases, with 18 bases separating them. The CDR3 is 15 residues long. Germline assignment: CDR1 MRHNA and CDR2 SNTAGT. The DNA of the CDR3 is TGTGCCAGCAGTGCCACAATGACTAGTAAGGATGAGCAGTTCTTC. Protein: CASSATMTSKDEQFF.

The V and J genes are TRBV6-1 and TRBJ1-2; D is perhaps TRBD1 (5 bases). CDR3 size: 14 residues. The V end was cut by 7 bases, the J end by 7 bases, with 19 bases between. Germline lookup yields CDR1 MNHNS and CDR2 SASEGT. This CDR3 is CASTQPGPRTGYTF. The CDR3 DNA is TGTGCCAGCACTCAACCGGGACCGAGGACTGGCTACACCTTC.

The J gene is TRBJ2-1, the V gene TRBV7-2; TRBD2 matches 13 bases. Unmatched junction bases numbered 5, after V lost 5 bases and J lost 1 base. This CDR3 is 17 amino acids long. Germline values: CDR1 SGHTA, CDR2 FQGNSA. The CDR3 here is CASSPLAGGPSYNEQFF. The CDR3 DNA reads TGTGCCAGCAGCCCACTAGCGGGAGGGCCTTCCTACAATGAGCAGTTCTTC.

This chain links TRBV6-1 with TRBJ2-7, with TRBD2 identical over 7 bases. V dropped 5 bases and J dropped 5; count of bases not matched to a gene: 9. Germline V gene lookup returns CDR1 MNHNS and CDR2 SASEGT. This CDR3 region has 14 residues. The CDR3 DNA is TGTGCCAGCAGTTCCCAGCGGGATTGGGACGAGCAGTACTTC. Translating it yields CASSSQRDWDEQYF.

The sample holds one count of this clonotype. The chain employs TRBV20-1 and TRBJ1-2; possible D gene TRBD1, 6 bases. The V gene's germline CDR1 is DFQATT and CDR2 SNEGSKA (reference sequence). The CDR3 runs to 14 residues. V was trimmed by 6 bases and J by 3 bases, leaving 17 bases between them. The CDR3 loop reads CSANRDNTDYGYTF. CDR3 coding DNA: TGCAGTGCCAACCGGGACAATACCGACTATGGCTACACCTTC.

V is TRBV7-2 and J is TRBJ2-5; unclear D gene. Per the germline V gene, CDR1 is SGHTA and CDR2 is FQGNSA. This CDR3 is 14 amino acids long. V was pared by 2 bases and J by 1 base, with 8 bases between. The CDR3 here is CASSLLPIQETQYF. In nucleotides, the CDR3 is TGTGCCAGCAGCTTACTTCCCATCCAAGAGACCCAGTACTTC.

A remark on this clonotype: This may come from a read error, since a much larger clone is one base off. This chain joins TRBV29-1 and TRBJ2-5; TRBD1 aligns across 7 bases. The CDR3 runs 12 residues. Per germline, CDR1 SQVTM and CDR2 ANQGSEA. V lost 2 bases and J lost 3; bases outside the gene matches: 0. The CDR3 coding sequence is TGCAGCGTTGAACAGGGGGAAGAGACCCAGTACTTC. Amino acid sequence: CSVEQGEETQYF. Drawing the rest from reference TRBV29-1 and TRBJ2-5, the complete variable domain is SAVISQKPSRDICQRGTSLTIQCQVDSQVTMMFWYRQQPGQSLTLIATANQGSEATYESGFVIDKFPISRPNLTFSTLTVSNMSPEDSSIYLCSVEQGEETQYFGPGTRLLVL.

The chain is built from TRBV29-1 and TRBJ1-1; D is unresolved. V dropped 6 bases and J dropped 2 bases, with 19 bases sitting between them. The CDR3 is made up of 15 amino acids. Looked up from germline, CDR1 is SQVTM and CDR2 is ANQGSEA. CDR3 DNA sequence: TGCAGCGTCCCCGTCGCCGCGGCGGGCAACACTGAAGCTTTCTTT. Translation: CSVPVAAAGNTEAFF.